This passage covers 6 T cell receptor beta chains from one sample sequenced in a study of T-cell reconstitution after alpha-beta-depleted transplantation in children. The TCRbeta library was prepared with unique molecular identifiers. MiXCR, run by TCRdb on the PCR reads, gives a single entry per CDR3 protein. This table holds about 420,000 distinct CDR3 sequences, roughly 16% found once. Material: PBMCs, mostly from graft donor cells, obtained 360 days after TCRalphabeta/CD19-depleted stem cell transplant. These receptor sequences come from a boy in the first two years of life who had a stem cell transplant for Wiskott-Aldrich syndrome, so the T cells may come from the graft donor.

This clonotype was seen a few times. V gene TRBV3-1 combines with J gene TRBJ2-1; 7 bases align to TRBD2. This CDR3 region has 15 residues. V gave up 3 bases and J gave up 0 bases; unmatched junction bases: 2. CDR1 and CDR2 from the germline V gene are LGHDT and YNNKEL (reference sequence). As DNA, the CDR3 is TGTGCCAGCAGCCATCGCGGGAGCTCCTACAATGAGCAGTTCTTC. As protein: CASSHRGSSYNEQFF.

The chain carries TRBV11-2 and TRBJ2-1; perhaps TRBD1 as D (5 bases). Per germline, CDR1 SGHAT and CDR2 FQNNGV. V was shortened by 3 bases and J by 3 bases, with 12 bases between the two germline ends. CDR3 size: 15 residues. DNA of the CDR3: TGTGCCAGCAGCTTTTCAGGGTCTAACTACAATGAGCAGTTCTTC. Translating gives CASSFSGSNYNEQFF.

This clonotype was seen at least ten times. The chain links TRBV20-1 to TRBJ2-7; TRBD2 aligns across 10 bases. Germline V gene lookup returns CDR1 DFQATT and CDR2 SNEGSKA (reference sequence). The ends lost 4 bases at V and 13 bases at J; junction bases unmatched: 13. The CDR3 loop spans 13 amino acids. CDR3 in amino acids: CSATLAGGNLQYF. Written as DNA, the CDR3 is TGCAGTGCTACGTTAGCGGGGGGCAATCTGCAATACTTC.

The chain joins TRBV27 to TRBJ2-3; D may be TRBD1 (5 bases). The CDR3 extends over 14 amino acids. CDR1 MNHEY and CDR2 SMNVEV come from the germline V gene (reference sequence). V gave up 6 bases and J gave up 3 bases, with 13 bases separating them. As DNA, the CDR3 is TGTGCCAGCAGATACAGGCTCAATACAGATACGCAGTATTTT. Translation: CASRYRLNTDTQYF.

This clonotype was seen a handful of times. This CDR3 reads CASSRVSGGTYEQYF. The CDR3, as DNA: TGTGCCAGCAGCCGCGTTAGCGGGGGGACCTACGAGCAGTACTTC. V and J are TRBV7-8 and TRBJ2-7; 10 bases match TRBD2. Germline lookup yields CDR1 SGHVS and CDR2 FQNEAQ. The junction had 6 bases not matched to a gene; V was cut back by 5 bases and J by 2 bases. This CDR3 is 15 amino acids long.

Ten or more counts support this clonotype. This chain joins TRBV7-9 and TRBJ2-1, with 7 bases fitting TRBD1. The CDR3 runs 16 residues. The V gene's germline CDR1 is SEHNR and CDR2 FQNEAQ (reference sequence). V shed 5 bases, J shed 1 base, and the junction held 8 bases outside the gene matches. The CDR3 DNA reads as TGTGCCAGCAGCGTCACAGGGGACCTGTCCTACAATGAGCAGTTCTTC. It codes for CASSVTGDLSYNEQFF.